Ten or more counts support the clone carrying this T cell receptor beta chain. This sample is part of a study of T-cell reconstitution after alpha-beta-depleted transplantation in children. The V gene's germline CDR1 is DFQATT and CDR2 SNEGSKA (reference sequence). The CDR3 runs 14 residues. V shed 6 bases, J shed 3 bases, and the junction held 11 bases outside the gene matches. Unique molecular identifiers featured in how the TCRbeta library was prepared. MiXCR, run by TCRdb on the PCR reads, gives a single entry per CDR3 protein. The sample includes over 150,000 distinct CDR3 sequences, more than 12% of them seen just once.

The sequenced sample was PBMCs from the stem cell graft donor, obtained from the stem cell graft. The chain joins TRBV20-1 to TRBJ2-7, with TRBD2 matching over 7 bases. The sequence was obtained from a human donor who donated a stem cell graft to a child with acute lymphoblastic leukemia. The CDR3: CSAGGERDDYEQYF. The CDR3 DNA reads TGCAGTGCGGGGGGGGAGCGGGACGACTACGAGCAGTACTTC.